The clone carrying this TCR beta chain was counted between two and nine times. Its antigen is not identified. V was pared by 0 bases and J by 6 bases, with 11 bases between. Looked up from germline, CDR1 is SGDLS and CDR2 is YYNGEE. The CDR3 sequence is 14 residues long. This sample is drawn from a study of beta chain features in type 1 diabetes. Study context: Similarity in age, gender and cell yields was seen between patients and healthy donors. Study-level findings and limits: TCRB CDR3 length was moderately but significantly reduced in all four CD4+ subsets of Type 1 diabetes patients. Naive, central memory and Treg TCRB repertoires seemed to resemble each other more closely in patients than they did in healthy donors.

Expressed TCRB transcripts were sequenced after all isolated RNA was converted to cDNA. Data came from immunoSEQ multiplex PCR; TCRdb stores just in-frame clones and leaves some out. The sample has around 500,000 clones; over 9.5% are singletons. The chain employs TRBV9 and TRBJ2-3; possible D gene TRBD2, 5 bases. This sequence originates from a woman aged 18-30 years in good health. Sequencing was carried out using naive CD4+ T cells from blood. CDR3 coding DNA: TGTGCCAGCAGCGTAGACGGTAGCGTGGATACGCAGTATTTT. Protein: CASSVDGSVDTQYF.